The 9 T cell receptor beta chains below were found in one sample sequenced in a study of T-cell memory formation after mild COVID-19. TCRdb fed the 5' RACE reads into MiXCR, producing one record per CDR3 protein. The sample consists of tens of thousands of distinct CDR3 sequences, approximately 15% of them appearing once. Sequencing was done on a sample of PBMCs or a T cell subset sorted from them (not recorded which). These receptors all stem from a man in his late teens or twenties who had mild COVID-19 (a few samples of this study predate the infection). Cell type and time point are not known.

This chain links TRBV6-2 or TRBV6-3 with TRBJ2-1; D gene ambiguous. The CDR3 runs to 14 residues. Germline values: CDR1 MNHEY, CDR2 SVGEGT. With 7 bases removed from V and 2 bases from J, the gap between germline ends came to 12 bases. CDR3 sequence: CASTWTETYNEQFF. The DNA for the CDR3 is TGTGCCAGCACCTGGACGGAAACCTACAATGAGCAGTTCTTC.

This clonotype was observed a few times. The rearrangement links TRBV7-9 to TRBJ2-1; D tentatively fits TRBD1 or TRBD2 (5 bases each). The V gene lost 5 bases and the J gene lost 6 bases, with 11 bases spanning the gap. The CDR3 contains 13 residues. The germline V gene encodes CDR1 SEHNR and CDR2 FQNEAQ (reference sequence). CDR3 residues: CASSEEGTNEQFF. The CDR3 DNA is TGTGCCAGCAGCGAGGAAGGGACCAATGAGCAGTTCTTC. The entire variable domain, with the rest obtained from reference TRBV7-9 and TRBJ2-1, is as follows: DTGVSQNPRHKITKRGQNVTFRCDPISEHNRLYWYRQTLGQGPEFLTYFQNEAQLEKSRLLSDRFSAERPKGSFSTLEIQRTEQGDSAMYLCASSEEGTNEQFFGPGTRLTVL.

The gene calls are TRBV12-3 or TRBV12-4 and TRBJ2-3; D not certain. Trimming cost V 1 base and J 5 bases, with 4 bases left between them. The CDR3 has 12 amino acids. CDR3 bases: TGTGCCAGCAGTTTAGAGGGAGATACGCAGTATTTT. Amino acids: CASSLEGDTQYF.

The genes are TRBV7-6 and TRBJ1-2; 9 bases are shared with TRBD1. Germline V gene sequence: CDR1 SGHVS, CDR2 FNYEAQ. The CDR3 sequence is 14 residues long. J gave up 9 bases and V 5 bases, and 10 bases lay outside the gene matches. CDR3 sequence reads: CASSELRTGDSYTF. Here the CDR3 DNA reads TGTGCCAGCAGCGAACTCAGGACAGGGGACAGCTACACCTTC.

This clonotype was recorded a few times. This chain links TRBV6-5 with TRBJ2-1; TRBD1 agrees at 7 bases. Per the germline V gene, CDR1 is MNHEY and CDR2 is SVGAGI. The CDR3 totals 17 residues. The ends lost 0 bases at V and 0 bases at J; junction bases unmatched: 5. As DNA, the CDR3 is TGTGCCAGCAGTTACTCGTACTCAGGGGGCTCCTACAATGAGCAGTTCTTC. Its translation: CASSYSYSGGSYNEQFF.

This clonotype turned up a few times. The chain uses TRBV7-9 and TRBJ1-5, with a tentative D call TRBD1 (5 bases). Germline CDR1 is SEHNR and CDR2 is FQNEAQ (reference sequence). This CDR3 is 14 amino acids long. V was shortened by 6 bases and J by 6 bases, with 15 bases between the two germline ends. In nucleotides, the CDR3 is TGTGCCAGCAGTCCCACAGGTTCCGCTCAGCCCCAGCATTTT. It yields the protein CASSPTGSAQPQHF. Together with reference TRBV7-9 and TRBJ1-5, the CDR3 gives the full variable domain: DTGVSQNPRHKITKRGQNVTFRCDPISEHNRLYWYRQTLGQGPEFLTYFQNEAQLEKSRLLSDRFSAERPKGSFSTLEIQRTEQGDSAMYLCASSPTGSAQPQHFGDGTRLSIL.

The chain recombines TRBV19 with TRBJ2-3; TRBD2 agrees at 13 bases. From germline, CDR1 is LNHDA and CDR2 SQIVND (reference sequence). CDR3 length equals 15 residues. The V and J ends lost 4 bases and 4 bases, in that order; junction bases with no gene match: 2. The CDR3 is CASSRLAGGSDTQYF. In nucleotides, the CDR3 is TGTGCCAGTAGTAGACTAGCGGGGGGTTCAGATACGCAGTATTTT.

The chain combines TRBV11-2 with TRBJ2-1; the D is unclear. The CDR3 has 14 amino acids. Germline lookup yields CDR1 SGHAT and CDR2 FQNNGV. V gave up 5 bases and J gave up 4 bases, with 12 bases separating them. In DNA form, the CDR3 reads TGTGCCAGCAGCCTCCTTAGACCTTACAATGAGCAGTTCTTC. It translates to CASSLLRPYNEQFF. Variable domain in full (rest from reference TRBV11-2 and TRBJ2-1): EAGVAQSPRYKIIEKRQSVAFWCNPISGHATLYWYQQILGQGPKLLIQFQNNGVVDDSQLPKDRFSAERLKGVDSTLKIQPAKLEDSAVYLCASSLLRPYNEQFFGPGTRLTVL.

Details on this clonotype: Germline and junction disagree at one end, which may indicate a read error. The V gene is TRBV7-7, the J gene TRBJ1-4, with a weak D call TRBD1 (6 bases). CDR3 length: 15 residues. Germline V gene data show CDR1 as SSHAT and CDR2 as FNYEAQ (reference sequence). The CDR3 DNA reads TGTGCTAGCAGCCCTGGACAGACAACTAATGAAAAACTGTTTTTT. This codes for CASSPGQTTNEKLFF.